One sample yielded the 16 T cell receptor beta chains listed below, sequenced in a study of T cells after yellow fever vaccination. TCRdb itself ran the 5' RACE reads through MiXCR, one entry per CDR3 protein. The table has over 300,000 distinct CDR3 sequences, 6.8% seen once. The starting material was PBMCs, obtained roughly 46 days after the first yellow fever vaccination. These receptors came from a man in his late teens or twenties who received the YFV17D yellow fever vaccine.

In this sample, this clonotype turned up a few times. This chain joins TRBV7-7 and TRBJ2-2, with 9 bases identical to TRBD2. The CDR3 extends over 18 amino acids. Germline loops: CDR1 SSHAT, CDR2 FNYEAQ (reference sequence). The trim removed 1 base at V and 0 bases at J, leaving 6 bases unmatched. CDR3 bases: TGTGCCAGCAGCTTAGTGGTAGCGGGGGACTCGAACACCGGGGAGCTGTTTTTT. Translation gives CASSLVVAGDSNTGELFF.

This clonotype has just a few counts. In nucleotides, the CDR3 is TGTGCCAGCAGCGGCCAACCCCAAAACACCGGGGAGCTGTTTTTT. It is translated as CASSGQPQNTGELFF. This chain joins TRBV7-2 and TRBJ2-2; no clear D. The germline V gene has CDR1 SGHTA and CDR2 FQGNSA. This CDR3 has 15 amino acids. Deletions cut 5 bases from V and 2 bases from J, with 12 bases between.

The chain carries TRBV11-2 and TRBJ2-3; D gene unclear. This CDR3 region has 13 residues. V lost 5 bases and J lost 5, with 11 bases in between. Germline values: CDR1 SGHAT, CDR2 FQNNGV. The CDR3 protein is CASSPGYGDTQYF. For the CDR3, the DNA is TGTGCCAGCAGCCCTGGTTATGGAGATACGCAGTATTTT.

The chain links TRBV6-1 to TRBJ2-3; 8 bases align to TRBD2. Unmatched junction bases numbered 3, after V lost 6 bases and J lost 4 bases. The germline gives CDR1 MNHNS, CDR2 SASEGT. The CDR3 is 13 residues long. The CDR3 DNA follows: TGTGCCAGCAGACCGACTAGCGCAGATACGCAGTATTTT. Residues: CASRPTSADTQYF.

J is TRBJ1-2 and V is TRBV5-1; 9 positions agree with TRBD1. CDR1 and CDR2 from the germline V gene are SGHRS and YFSETQ. J was trimmed by 3 bases and V by 4 bases; bases with no gene match: 7. This CDR3 has 15 amino acids. The CDR3 region has the DNA TGCGCCAGCAGCCCGACAGGGGGACCCGACTATGGCTACACCTTC. Translated, it gives CASSPTGGPDYGYTF.

This chain links TRBV5-1 with TRBJ2-1; no reliable D call. Looked up from germline, CDR1 is SGHRS and CDR2 is YFSETQ. The V and J ends lost 5 bases and 6 bases respectively, with 18 bases between them. This CDR3 is built from 15 residues. The CDR3 loop is CASRRRWSAPNEQFF. The CDR3 DNA is TGCGCCAGCAGAAGAAGGTGGTCAGCCCCCAATGAGCAGTTCTTC.

The rearrangement joins TRBV4-3 to TRBJ2-7; 7 positions agree with TRBD2. V lost 4 bases to trimming and J lost 3 bases; unmatched junction nucleotides: 9. Germline CDR1 LGHNA, CDR2 YSLEER. The CDR3 totals 15 residues. The CDR3 DNA is TGCGCCAGCAGCCTCGGGACTACTTCTAACTACGAGCAGTACTTC. Encoded protein: CASSLGTTSNYEQYF.

The chain links TRBV7-9 to TRBJ2-7; no definite D call. This CDR3 has 12 amino acids. V lost 2 bases and J lost 6, with 8 bases in between. Looked up from germline, CDR1 is SEHNR and CDR2 is FQNEAQ (reference sequence). The CDR3: CASSLNPAEQYF. In DNA form, the CDR3 reads TGTGCCAGCAGCTTAAATCCGGCCGAGCAGTACTTC. Drawing the rest from reference TRBV7-9 and TRBJ2-7, the complete variable domain is DTGVSQNPRHKITKRGQNVTFRCDPISEHNRLYWYRQTLGQGPEFLTYFQNEAQLEKSRLLSDRFSAERPKGSFSTLEIQRTEQGDSAMYLCASSLNPAEQYFGPGTRLTVT.

The chain couples TRBV7-9 to TRBJ2-2; TRBD2 matches 8 bases. After removal of 8 bases from V and 7 bases from J, the junction contained 18 bases not matched to a gene. The germline CDR1 and CDR2 sequences are SEHNR and FQNEAQ (reference sequence). There are 17 residues in the CDR3. In DNA form, the CDR3 reads TGTGCCAGCTTCGGGGGGGACTTCCTTCATCTTGGCGGGGAGCTGTTTTTT. Protein product: CASFGGDFLHLGGELFF.

Details on this clonotype: The junction departs from the called germline gene at one end, perhaps through a read error. The rearrangement links TRBV5-6 to TRBJ2-2, with TRBD2 as a possible D gene (6 bases). The CDR3 totals 13 residues. Germline values: CDR1 SGHDT, CDR2 YYEEEE. The CDR3 nucleotides are TGTGCCAGCAGCTTGTTCGGGGTACGGGAGCTGTCTTTT. It is translated as CASSLFGVRELSF.

The sample holds a few counts of this clonotype. This rearrangement joins TRBV18 to TRBJ1-5; no reliable D call. The V gene lost 4 bases and the J gene lost 0 bases, with 16 bases spanning the gap. CDR3 length equals 17 residues. Germline CDR1 KGHSH, CDR2 LQKENI. CDR3 sequence reads: CASSRVQIAYSNQPQHF. In DNA, the CDR3 is TGTGCCAGCTCACGTGTCCAGATTGCATATAGCAATCAGCCCCAGCATTTT.

The chain links TRBV7-2 to TRBJ2-7; TRBD2 matches 7 bases. This CDR3 has 14 amino acids. J gave up 6 bases and V 1 base, and 6 bases lay outside the gene matches. Germline V lookup: CDR1 SGHTA, CDR2 FQGNSA. CDR3 protein: CASSLGVREAEQYV. In DNA, the CDR3 is TGTGCCAGCAGCTTAGGCGTCCGGGAGGCCGAGCAGTACGTC.

This clonotype was recorded at least ten times. The chain has TRBV5-1 and TRBJ2-1, with 11 positions matching TRBD2. The V gene end was trimmed by 3 bases and the J gene end by 0 bases; junction bases not matched to a gene: 2. The CDR3 totals 16 residues. CDR1 is SGHRS, CDR2 YFSETQ, per germline. The CDR3 DNA sequence: TGCGCCAGCAGCTCGGGACTAGCGGACTCCTACAATGAGCAGTTCTTC. Its translation is CASSSGLADSYNEQFF.

This clonotype was seen many times. The V call is TRBV5-1, the J call TRBJ1-2; D remains ambiguous. V lost 4 bases and J lost 7, with 8 bases in between. This CDR3 contains 11 residues. CDR1 is SGHRS, CDR2 YFSETQ, per germline. The CDR3 DNA is TGCGCCAGCAGCGACCGAAGTGGCTACACCTTC. It yields the protein CASSDRSGYTF.

This chain uses TRBV25-1 with TRBJ2-3; D unclear. V was clipped by 1 base and J by 2 bases, with 10 bases between them. The CDR3 length is 15 residues. Germline CDR1 reads MGHDK; CDR2 reads SYGVNS. CDR3 region: CASSELSRYTDTQYF. In DNA, the CDR3 is TGTGCCAGCAGTGAATTATCTAGATACACAGATACGCAGTATTTT.

The V and J genes are TRBV7-3 and TRBJ1-1, with unresolved D. The CDR3 is 13 residues long. Trimming pared 5 bases from V and 3 bases from J, leaving 10 bases between. Germline V lookup: CDR1 SGHTA, CDR2 FQGTGA. The CDR3: CASSQIGDTEAFF. CDR3 nucleotide sequence: TGTGCCAGCAGCCAAATCGGGGACACTGAAGCTTTCTTT.